A single sample gave rise to the 12 T cell receptor beta chains below, sequenced in a study of blood T cell repertoires in COVID-19. Using immunoSEQ multiplex PCR, the repertoire was profiled, and TCRdb retains in-frame clones only, with some absent. The repertoire has about 130,000 clones, around 82% of them found once; the top ten carry around 5.5%. Sample: PBMCs or T cells enriched from blood (not recorded which). The receptors shown here come from a woman in her fifties or sixties who had recovered from COVID-19.

The rearrangement joins TRBV28 to TRBJ2-5; 13 bases align to TRBD2. The CDR3 loop spans 15 amino acids. J lost 14 bases, V lost 8 bases, and 17 bases had no gene match. From germline, CDR1 is MDHEN and CDR2 SYDVKM. This chain's CDR3 is CASDRGTSGEGGGYF. As DNA, the CDR3 is TGTGCCAGCGACCGCGGGACTAGCGGGGAAGGCGGTGGATACTTC.

The V and J genes are TRBV6-1 and TRBJ1-3; no definite D call. This CDR3 is built from 14 residues. V was cut by 2 bases and J by 0 bases, with 5 bases left in between. Per the germline V gene, CDR1 is MNHNS and CDR2 is SASEGT. The CDR3 DNA sequence: TGTGCCAGCAGTGAACTAGACTCTGGAAACACCATATATTTT. Protein: CASSELDSGNTIYF.

This clone has only one observation. This chain joins TRBV6-2 or TRBV6-3 and TRBJ1-2; D is unclear. The CDR3 is 16 amino acids. Trimming took 6 bases from V and 4 from J, leaving 21 bases between them. Germline V gene data show CDR1 as MNHEY and CDR2 as SVGEGT. CDR3 coding DNA: TGTGCCAGCAGCCCTAAGATAGAAACTCTTCTCTATGGCTACACCTTC. The encoded protein is CASSPKIETLLYGYTF.

This chain links TRBV28 with TRBJ1-4; D may be TRBD1 (6 bases). Germline V gene lookup returns CDR1 MDHEN and CDR2 SYDVKM. The V and J ends lost 7 bases and 2 bases respectively, with 8 bases between them. The CDR3 extends over 13 amino acids. The CDR3 is CASNGQTNEKLFF. The CDR3 nucleotides read TGTGCCAGCAATGGACAGACTAATGAAAAACTGTTTTTT.

The chain joins TRBV14 to TRBJ1-2, with D tentatively TRBD1 (6 bases). Trimming shortened V by 3 bases and J by 8 bases, and 10 bases separated the two germline ends. The CDR3 totals 12 residues. Germline V lookup: CDR1 SGHDN, CDR2 FVKESK. CDR3 sequence reads: CASSHRQVGYTF. The CDR3 nucleotides read TGTGCCAGCAGCCACCGACAGGTCGGCTACACCTTC.

The V gene is TRBV11-2, the J gene TRBJ1-2, with D perhaps matching TRBD1 (5 bases). The CDR3 is 15 amino acids. Deletions cut 7 bases from V and 6 bases from J, with 21 bases between. In germline, CDR1 is SGHAT, CDR2 FQNNGV. The CDR3 protein is CASNPPLTAPHGYTF. CDR3 coding DNA: TGTGCCAGCAACCCACCTCTGACAGCCCCCCATGGCTACACCTTC. Using reference TRBV11-2 and TRBJ1-2 for the parts outside the CDR3, the full variable domain is EAGVAQSPRYKIIEKRQSVAFWCNPISGHATLYWYQQILGQGPKLLIQFQNNGVVDDSQLPKDRFSAERLKGVDSTLKIQPAKLEDSAVYLCASNPPLTAPHGYTFGSGTRLTVV.

This clone was found a few times. The rearrangement uses TRBV7-6 and TRBJ1-3; the match to TRBD1 covers 7 bases. Germline CDR1 is SGHVS and CDR2 is FNYEAQ. CDR3 length: 15 residues. The V segment lost 4 bases and the J segment 3 bases; nucleotides outside the gene matches: 6. The CDR3 spells CASSSADRVGNTIYF. In DNA form, the CDR3 reads TGTGCCAGCAGCTCCGCCGACAGGGTTGGAAACACCATATATTTT.

The CDR3 protein is CASDRSYGYTF. DNA for the CDR3: TGTGCCAGCGATAGATCCTATGGCTACACCTTC. The V gene is TRBV2, the J gene TRBJ1-2; D gene unclear. With 8 bases removed from V and 4 bases from J, the gap between germline ends came to 8 bases. The CDR3 totals 11 residues. Germline CDR1 SNHLY, CDR2 FYNNEI. The whole variable domain, remainder taken from reference TRBV2 and TRBJ1-2, is EPEVTQTPSHQVTQMGQEVILRCVPISNHLYFYWYRQILGQKVEFLVSFYNNEISEKSEIFDDQFSVERPDGSNFTLKIRSTKLEDSAMYFCASDRSYGYTFGSGTRLTVV.

V and J are TRBV5-1 and TRBJ1-1; TRBD1 matches at 9 bases. Germline V gene data show CDR1 as SGHRS and CDR2 as YFSETQ. Trimming removed 2 bases from V and 5 bases from J; junction bases left unmatched: 7. The CDR3 extends over 15 amino acids. This CDR3 reads CASSFRTGVRTEAFF. DNA of the CDR3: TGCGCCAGCAGCTTCCGGACAGGGGTTAGGACTGAAGCTTTCTTT.

The chain recombines TRBV6-6 with TRBJ1-2; 8 bases line up with TRBD1. Germline CDR1 and CDR2: MNHNY and SVGAGI (reference sequence). V lost 4 bases and J lost 3; bases outside the gene matches: 10. The CDR3 totals 16 residues. CDR3 bases: TGTGCCAGCAGTTTGGGACAGGCCTCCATAGACTATGGCTACACCTTC. This translates into CASSLGQASIDYGYTF.

Comment on this clone: The sample contains more than one DNA sequence encoding this CDR3. The chain couples TRBV28 to TRBJ1-1, with TRBD1 identical over 7 bases. This CDR3 is built from 14 residues. Per the germline V gene, CDR1 is MDHEN and CDR2 is SYDVKM. V lost 5 bases to trimming and J lost 3 bases; unmatched junction nucleotides: 6. This CDR3 is CASSLRTGDTEAFF. In DNA, the CDR3 is TGTGCCAGCAGTCTTCGTACAGGGGACACTGAAGCTTTCTTT.

This CDR3 is CASVDRDRNQPQHF. In DNA, the CDR3 is TGTGCCAGTGTCGACAGGGACAGGAATCAGCCCCAGCATTTT. The rearrangement links TRBV19 to TRBJ1-5, with 8 bases fitting TRBD1. CDR1 and CDR2 (germline): LNHDA, SQIVND (reference sequence). Trimming removed 8 bases from V and 4 bases from J; junction bases left unmatched: 7. The CDR3 covers 14 residues.